This record covers a single TCR beta chain. Its matching antigen is unknown. This sample was included in a study of T cells in Graves' hyperthyroidism and ophthalmopathy. Exclusion of patients followed from uncontrolled infection, other autoimmune disease, pregnancy or lactation. On the basis of clinical symptoms, serum thyroxine and TRAb, thyroid ultrasound and orbital computed tomography, diagnoses were made. There were TCR beta CDR3 regions amplified from RNA transcripts. First-round RT-PCR with HTBI primers amplified the TCR CDR3 region. TCRdb passed the multiplex PCR reads through MiXCR, listing each CDR3 protein once. The sample holds about 570,000 distinct CDR3 sequences; 46% are singletons and the top ten take around a fifth. Findings and caveats of the study: The model forecast ophthalmopathy, anticipating it by a median about six months before onset.

This CDR3 region has 16 residues. Germline CDR1 reads SEHNR; CDR2 reads FQNEAQ (reference sequence). V lost 8 bases, J lost 2 bases, and 10 bases stayed unmatched. The rearrangement uses TRBV7-9 and TRBJ2-7, with TRBD2 matching over 12 bases. The sequence was obtained from an adult woman with Graves' disease, either hyperthyroidism or ophthalmopathy (not recorded which). Sequencing input: peripheral blood or thyroid tissue (not recorded which). The CDR3: CASSPPGLAGTYEQYF. In DNA, the CDR3 is TGTGCCAGCTCACCCCCCGGACTAGCGGGAACCTACGAGCAGTACTTC.